Presented here are 20 T cell receptor beta chains from one specimen sequenced in a study of blood T cells in healthy people across ages. It was with a sample-barcoded 5' primer and a J-beta primer mix that a second PCR of roughly 7 to 12 cycles was run. TCRdb re-called the 5' RACE reads with MiXCR, one entry per CDR3 protein. This sample has 1.5 million or so distinct CDR3 sequences; approximately 42% occur once, and the top ten carry 7% to 9.5%. Sequenced material: blood. The receptors were sampled from a woman aged 18-30 years in good health.

The table lists this clonotype with a count of one. The chain links TRBV3-1 to TRBJ2-1, with 7 positions matching TRBD2. Germline assignment: CDR1 LGHDT and CDR2 YNNKEL (reference sequence). This CDR3 is 15 amino acids long. V lost 4 bases to trimming and J lost 5 bases; unmatched junction nucleotides: 8. The chain's CDR3 is CASSPRDYAHNEQFF. In nucleotides, the CDR3 is TGTGCCAGCAGCCCCCGGGACTATGCCCACAATGAGCAGTTCTTC.

About this clonotype: The junction and the germline gene differ at one end; a read error may be behind it. The chain carries TRBV6-1 and TRBJ1-5; D is perhaps TRBD1 (5 bases). The germline gives CDR1 MNHNS, CDR2 SASEGT. CDR3 length equals 14 residues. Written as DNA, the CDR3 is TGTGCCAACAGTGAAGGGGCAACCGCGAGGCCCCAGCATTTT. Translating it yields CANSEGATARPQHF.

This chain links TRBV6-5 with TRBJ2-3; TRBD2 agrees at 10 bases. The CDR3 totals 15 residues. The germline V gene has CDR1 MNHEY and CDR2 SVGAGI. V trimming: 6 bases; J trimming: 9 bases; junction bases outside the gene matches: 12. The CDR3 protein is CASSPRGLAGETQYF. The CDR3 DNA follows: TGTGCCAGCAGCCCCAGAGGGCTAGCGGGAGAAACGCAGTATTTT.

This clonotype showed up just a few times. The J gene is TRBJ2-7, the V gene TRBV20-1, with no clear D. This CDR3 is 18 amino acids long. CDR1 and CDR2 from the germline V gene are DFQATT and SNEGSKA (reference sequence). Between the trimmed V and J ends, which lost 5 bases and 2 bases, there was a span of 28 bases. CDR3: CSAQAENLKPGIPYEQYF. In nucleotides, the CDR3 is TGCAGTGCTCAGGCGGAGAACTTGAAACCCGGAATTCCCTACGAGCAGTACTTC.

This chain links TRBV3-1 with TRBJ2-7; TRBD2 matches at 8 bases. This CDR3 comprises 16 residues. Germline V gene data show CDR1 as LGHDT and CDR2 as YNNKEL (reference sequence). The V segment lost 4 bases and the J segment 7 bases; nucleotides outside the gene matches: 15. The CDR3 DNA sequence: TGTGCCAGCAGCCCACAGCGGGGGCGTTCCTACAATGAGCAGTACTTC. Translating it yields CASSPQRGRSYNEQYF.

There are many counts of this clonotype. The chain combines TRBV15 with TRBJ2-7; TRBD1 might be the D (6 bases). The CDR3 has 14 residues. Germline lookup yields CDR1 LNHNV and CDR2 YYDKDF (reference sequence). V shed 5 bases and J shed 1 base, with 12 bases lying between them. CDR3: CATSAGGSSYEQYF. CDR3 nucleotides: TGTGCCACCAGCGCTGGGGGCAGTTCCTACGAGCAGTACTTC.

V is TRBV12-3 or TRBV12-4 and J is TRBJ2-7; D uncertain. V was pared by 10 bases and J by 7 bases, with 14 bases between. The CDR3 sequence is 11 residues long. CDR3 sequence reads: CATTISNEQYF. As DNA, the CDR3 is TGTGCCACCACCATTTCGAATGAGCAGTACTTC.

V usage is TRBV20-1 and J usage is TRBJ1-2; no definite D call. The CDR3 covers 11 residues. V lost 2 bases and J 5 bases, leaving 6 bases between the germline ends. Looked up from germline, CDR1 is DFQATT and CDR2 is SNEGSKA (reference sequence). The CDR3 protein is CSARSYYGYTF. DNA for the CDR3: TGCAGTGCTAGATCTTATTATGGCTACACCTTC.

The chain links TRBV20-1 to TRBJ2-7; TRBD1 matches 9 bases. The CDR3 has 13 residues. CDR1 and CDR2 from the germline V gene are DFQATT and SNEGSKA (reference sequence). The V segment lost 5 bases and the J segment 2 bases; nucleotides outside the gene matches: 4. CDR3 nucleotide sequence: TGCAGTGCTGCAACAGGGGGCACCTACGAGCAGTACTTC. This gives the protein CSAATGGTYEQYF.

The rearrangement joins TRBV30 to TRBJ2-5; 8 positions agree with TRBD1. The J call is in doubt because the DNA end fits TRBJ2-7 better. The CDR3 runs to 13 residues. CDR1 is GTSNPN and CDR2 is SVGIG in the germline V gene (reference sequence). The CDR3 spells CAVEPGTGLEQYF. The CDR3 DNA follows: TGTGCCGTGGAACCCGGGACAGGACTCGAGCAGTACTTC.

In its sample, this clonotype was seen a few times. This rearrangement joins TRBV29-1 to TRBJ2-5, with 11 nucleotides matching TRBD2. Germline assignment: CDR1 SQVTM and CDR2 ANQGSEA. The CDR3 spans 15 residues. V trimming: 6 bases; J trimming: 2 bases; junction bases outside the gene matches: 8. CDR3 protein: CSVVRLAGNQETQYF. The CDR3 nucleotides are TGCAGCGTCGTAAGACTAGCGGGGAATCAAGAGACCCAGTACTTC. The full variable domain, rest sourced from reference TRBV29-1 and TRBJ2-5, is SAVISQKPSRDICQRGTSLTIQCQVDSQVTMMFWYRQQPGQSLTLIATANQGSEATYESGFVIDKFPISRPNLTFSTLTVSNMSPEDSSIYLCSVVRLAGNQETQYFGPGTRLLVL.

This clonotype showed up just once. The J gene is TRBJ2-1, the V gene TRBV5-1; TRBD1 is a possible D gene (5 bases). The last part of the DNA fits TRBJ2-7 better; the J call may be wrong. The germline gives CDR1 SGHRS, CDR2 YFSETQ. The CDR3 length is 15 residues. This CDR3 reads CASSLTGDSYNEQYF. CDR3 nucleotides: TGCGCCAGCAGCTTGACAGGAGATTCCTACAATGAGCAGTACTTC.

The chain carries TRBV7-2 and TRBJ2-2; D tentatively reads TRBD1 or TRBD2 (5 bases each). The germline V and J ends were trimmed by 2 bases and 0 bases, with 13 bases remaining between them. CDR3 length: 17 amino acids. Germline V lookup: CDR1 SGHTA, CDR2 FQGNSA. The CDR3 sequence is CASSLLRGPTNTGELFF. The CDR3 region has the DNA TGTGCCAGCAGCTTACTTCGGGGCCCGACGAACACCGGGGAGCTGTTTTTT.

In this sample, this clonotype turned up a few times. V gene TRBV11-3 combines with J gene TRBJ2-7; possible D gene TRBD1, 6 bases. CDR3 length equals 15 residues. Trimming shortened V by 5 bases and J by 3 bases, and 17 bases separated the two germline ends. Germline V lookup: CDR1 SGHNT, CDR2 YENEEA. CDR3 region: CASSEGSATGYEQYF. Here the CDR3 DNA reads TGTGCCAGCAGCGAGGGGTCCGCGACAGGCTACGAGCAGTACTTC.

The sample holds a few counts of this clonotype. The gene calls are TRBV21-1 and TRBJ2-1; the table calls TRBD1, which could not be checked here. TRBV21-1 represents a pseudogene. CDR3 size: 15 residues. DNA for the CDR3: TGTGCCAGCAGGCCACACGGGACCCGGGGGTATGAGCAGTTCTTC. Residues: CASRPHGTRGYEQFF.

In the case of this clonotype: Its ends do not fully match the called genes, so a read error is possible. This chain links TRBV11-2 with TRBJ1-4; the D gene is possibly TRBD1 (5 bases). CDR3 length equals 16 residues. In germline, CDR1 is SGHAT, CDR2 FQNNGV. This CDR3 reads CASSSLWSGSNEELFF. The CDR3 DNA sequence: TGTGCCAGCAGCAGCTTATGGTCAGGGTCTAATGAAGAACTGTTTTTT.

This clonotype was recorded a few times. V usage is TRBV7-9 and J usage is TRBJ2-5, with a tentative D call TRBD2 (5 bases). The CDR3 spans 15 residues. Trimming cost V 0 bases and J 4 bases, with 12 bases left between them. Germline values: CDR1 SEHNR, CDR2 FQNEAQ (reference sequence). CDR3 sequence: CASSLAQAAIETQYF. CDR3 nucleotide sequence: TGTGCCAGCAGCTTAGCGCAAGCGGCGATAGAGACCCAGTACTTC.

The chain is built from TRBV2 and TRBJ2-5; 8 nucleotides match TRBD2. There are 15 residues in the CDR3. The V gene end was trimmed by 8 bases and the J gene end by 11 bases; junction bases not matched to a gene: 19. Looked up from germline, CDR1 is SNHLY and CDR2 is FYNNEI. CDR3 amino acids: CASSGAGGSYNEQYF. CDR3 in DNA: TGTGCCAGCTCGGGTGCGGGGGGCTCCTACAATGAGCAGTACTTC.

The rearrangement joins TRBV7-2 to TRBJ1-1; D is ambiguous. The V end lost 7 bases, the J end lost 4 bases, and 13 bases lay between the germline ends. The CDR3 is 13 residues long. Germline lookup yields CDR1 SGHTA and CDR2 FQGNSA. The CDR3 spells CASTTELGTEAFF. CDR3 in DNA: TGTGCCAGCACCACAGAACTGGGCACTGAAGCTTTCTTT. The full variable domain, rest sourced from reference TRBV7-2 and TRBJ1-1, is GAGVSQSPSNKVTEKGKDVELRCDPISGHTALYWYRQSLGQGLEFLIYFQGNSAPDKSGLPSDRFSAERTGGSVSTLTIQRTQQEDSAVYLCASTTELGTEAFFGQGTRLTVV.

The J gene is TRBJ2-1, the V gene TRBV7-9; D might be TRBD2 (5 bases). This CDR3 is built from 16 residues. Germline values: CDR1 SEHNR, CDR2 FQNEAQ (reference sequence). Trimming cost V 1 base and J 4 bases, with 14 bases left between them. CDR3 sequence reads: CASSLGGDPRYNEQFF. For the CDR3, the DNA is TGTGCCAGCAGCTTAGGGGGAGACCCCCGGTACAATGAGCAGTTCTTC.